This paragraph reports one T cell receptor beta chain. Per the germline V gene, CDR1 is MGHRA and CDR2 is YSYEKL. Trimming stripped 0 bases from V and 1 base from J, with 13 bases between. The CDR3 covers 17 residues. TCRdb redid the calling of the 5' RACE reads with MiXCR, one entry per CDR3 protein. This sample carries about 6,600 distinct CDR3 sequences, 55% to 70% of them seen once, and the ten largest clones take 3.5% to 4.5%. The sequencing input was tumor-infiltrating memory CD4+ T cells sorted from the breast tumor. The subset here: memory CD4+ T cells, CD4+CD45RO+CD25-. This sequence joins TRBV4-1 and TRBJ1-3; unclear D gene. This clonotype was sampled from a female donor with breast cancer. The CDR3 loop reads CASSQDLGSGSGNTIYF. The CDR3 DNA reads TGCGCCAGCAGCCAAGACTTGGGTTCAGGATCTGGAAACACCATATATTTT.